Following are 32 T cell receptor beta chains from one sample sequenced in a study of T-cell memory formation after mild COVID-19. TCRdb processed the 5' RACE reads anew with MiXCR; each CDR3 protein has one entry. The data hold roughly 400,000 distinct CDR3 sequences, with roughly 15% observed a single time. The specimen sequenced was PBMCs or a T cell subset sorted from them (not recorded which). The origin of the receptors is a man in his late teens or twenties who had mild COVID-19 (a few samples of this study predate the infection). Cell type and time point are not known.

This clonotype showed up just a few times. The CDR3 DNA sequence: TGTGCCACCAGGCCAGGAGGTCAGACCTGGGATGGCTACACCTTC. Translation: CATRPGGQTWDGYTF. This sequence joins TRBV24-1 and TRBJ1-2; D not certain. Trimming cost V 7 bases and J 6 bases, with 20 bases left between them. The germline CDR1 and CDR2 sequences are KGHDR and SFDVKD. The CDR3 has 15 amino acids.

This clonotype has just a few counts. The chain uses TRBV5-5 and TRBJ1-1; D not certain. The V end was cut by 3 bases, the J end by 7 bases, with 10 bases between. Germline loops: CDR1 SGHKS, CDR2 YYEKEE (reference sequence). This CDR3 has 12 amino acids. CDR3 in amino acids: CASSYVDFEAFF. In DNA, the CDR3 is TGTGCCAGCAGCTACGTGGACTTTGAAGCTTTCTTT. Using reference TRBV5-5 and TRBJ1-1 for the parts outside the CDR3, the full variable domain is DAGVTQSPTHLIKTRGQQVTLRCSPISGHKSVSWYQQVLGQGPQFIFQYYEKEERGRGNFPDRFSARQFPNYSSELNVNALLLGDSALYLCASSYVDFEAFFGQGTRLTVV.

The chain uses TRBV12-3 or TRBV12-4 and TRBJ1-3; 9 nucleotides match TRBD1. V was pared by 5 bases and J by 8 bases, with 7 bases of the junction left unmatched. CDR3 length: 14 residues. CDR3 nucleotide sequence: TGTGCCAGCAGTCCCCGGACAGGGGAGGACACCATATATTTT. Its protein product is CASSPRTGEDTIYF.

The chain has TRBV9 and TRBJ2-5; D gene ambiguous. Germline values: CDR1 SGDLS, CDR2 YYNGEE. The CDR3 consists of 14 residues. V lost 4 bases and J lost 2, with 12 bases in between. CDR3 protein: CASSPRVTQETQYF. In DNA, the CDR3 is TGTGCCAGCAGCCCGAGAGTAACGCAAGAGACCCAGTACTTC. Looking up the rest from reference TRBV9 and TRBJ2-5 gives the full variable domain: DSGVTQTPKHLITATGQRVTLRCSPRSGDLSVYWYQQSLDQGLQFLIQYYNGEERAKGNILERFSAQQFPDLHSELNLSSLELGDSALYFCASSPRVTQETQYFGPGTRLLVL.

The chain combines TRBV4-2 with TRBJ2-3; TRBD2 agrees at 11 bases. The CDR3 contains 17 residues. With V trimmed by 2 bases and J by 2 bases, 6 bases remained unmatched. The germline V gene encodes CDR1 LGHNA and CDR2 YNFKEQ. CDR3 nucleotides: TGTGCCAGCAGCCAACCCGGGACTAGCGGAGTCACAGATACGCAGTATTTT. This encodes CASSQPGTSGVTDTQYF.

The chain combines TRBV7-6 with TRBJ1-1, with D possibly TRBD1 on 5 matching bases. The CDR3 is made up of 14 amino acids. V was trimmed by 5 bases and J by 3 bases, leaving 13 bases between them. From germline, CDR1 is SGHVS and CDR2 FNYEAQ. The CDR3 DNA reads TGTGCCAGCAGCCTACTCCAACAGGACACTGAAGCTTTCTTT. This sequence encodes CASSLLQQDTEAFF.

For the CDR3, the DNA is TGTGCCAGCAGTTTAAGGTCAGGGGGATATCAGCCCCAGCATTTT. Protein product: CASSLRSGGYQPQHF. The chain links TRBV12-3 or TRBV12-4 to TRBJ1-5; TRBD1 matches at 7 bases. J was trimmed by 5 bases and V by 2 bases; bases with no gene match: 6. CDR3 size: 15 residues.

This clonotype was picked up many times. J is TRBJ1-1 and V is TRBV7-9; D is unresolved. CDR3 length: 11 amino acids. CDR1 and CDR2 from the germline V gene are SEHNR and FQNEAQ (reference sequence). Trimming removed 4 bases from V and 3 bases from J, with 3 bases in between. The CDR3 nucleotides read TGTGCCAGCAGCTCCTACACTGAAGCTTTCTTT. Protein sequence: CASSSYTEAFF.

In this sample, this clonotype turned up a few times. The chain has TRBV29-1 and TRBJ1-1; perhaps TRBD1 as D (6 bases). Germline CDR1 and CDR2: SQVTM and ANQGSEA. V was pared by 7 bases and J by 3 bases, with 18 bases between. CDR3 length equals 14 residues. CDR3: CSGTYDRRDTEAFF. The CDR3 coding sequence is TGCAGCGGGACCTATGACAGGAGGGACACTGAAGCTTTCTTT.

The genes are TRBV5-1 and TRBJ1-4, with D perhaps matching TRBD1 (6 bases). The CDR3 contains 15 residues. Trimming pared 3 bases from V and 3 bases from J, leaving 12 bases between. Looked up from germline, CDR1 is SGHRS and CDR2 is YFSETQ. DNA of the CDR3: TGCGCCAGCAGCTCGGTCGGACAGTCTAATGAAAAACTGTTTTTT. The encoded protein is CASSSVGQSNEKLFF.

As concerns this clonotype: One end of the junction varies from germline; a read error may be responsible. The chain couples TRBV29-1 to TRBJ2-6; perhaps D is TRBD1 or TRBD2 (5 bases each). Germline V gene lookup returns CDR1 SQVTM and CDR2 ANQGSEA. The CDR3 spans 13 residues. In DNA, the CDR3 is TGCAGCGTAGGGACGACTGGGGACAACGTCCTGACTTTC. Protein sequence: CSVGTTGDNVLTF. Full variable domain (remainder filled in from reference TRBV29-1 and TRBJ2-6): SAVISQKPSRDICQRGTSLTIQCQVDSQVTMMFWYRQQPGQSLTLIATANQGSEATYESGFVIDKFPISRPNLTFSTLTVSNMSPEDSSIYLCSVGTTGDNVLTFGAGSRLTVL.

This clonotype has just a few counts. V and J are TRBV12-3 or TRBV12-4 and TRBJ1-3, with D hard to call. The CDR3 runs to 14 residues. Trimming cost V 7 bases and J 4 bases, with 14 bases left between them. The DNA of the CDR3 is TGTGCCAGCAAGGCCGGAAGGCTAGGAAACACCATATATTTT. It encodes CASKAGRLGNTIYF.

CDR3 region: CASSFALGQGATYEQYF. The CDR3 nucleotides are TGTGCCAGCAGCTTCGCCCTCGGGCAGGGAGCTACCTACGAGCAGTACTTC. The V and J genes are TRBV7-6 and TRBJ2-7; perhaps D is TRBD1 or TRBD2 (5 bases each). Looked up from germline, CDR1 is SGHVS and CDR2 is FNYEAQ. Trimming removed 3 bases from V and 2 bases from J, with 20 bases in between. The CDR3 loop spans 17 amino acids.

This clonotype was observed a handful of times. This chain links TRBV7-2 with TRBJ2-7; maybe TRBD1 (5 bases). Germline loops: CDR1 SGHTA, CDR2 FQGNSA. V was pared by 0 bases and J by 6 bases, with 9 bases between. The CDR3 has 13 amino acids. CDR3 DNA: TGTGCCAGCAGCTTAGCCCTAAGGGGCGAGCAGTACTTC. It yields the protein CASSLALRGEQYF.

In its sample, this clonotype was seen a few times. The rearrangement links TRBV28 to TRBJ1-4; 9 bases are shared with TRBD1. The CDR3 covers 15 residues. Trimming took 6 bases from V and 9 from J; bases not matched to a gene: 11. The germline CDR1 and CDR2 sequences are MDHEN and SYDVKM. This CDR3 is CASSLPTGGRKKLFF. In DNA, the CDR3 is TGTGCCAGCAGCCTCCCGACAGGGGGACGGAAAAAACTGTTTTTT.

This clonotype occurred a few times. The rearrangement uses TRBV6-5 and TRBJ2-5, with 10 bases matching TRBD1. The germline V gene encodes CDR1 MNHEY and CDR2 SVGAGI. This CDR3 spans 15 amino acids. V lost 6 bases and J lost 2; bases outside the gene matches: 6. The CDR3 nucleotides read TGTGCCAGCAGGGCGGGACAGGGGCTACAAGAGACCCAGTACTTC. It yields the protein CASRAGQGLQETQYF.

This clonotype was counted between two and nine times. The chain joins TRBV7-9 to TRBJ1-2; a possible D gene is TRBD1 (5 bases). V lost 6 bases and J lost 8, with 22 bases in between. The CDR3 is 15 amino acids. Per the germline V gene, CDR1 is SEHNR and CDR2 is FQNEAQ (reference sequence). The chain's CDR3 is CASRHGSTATGGYTF. CDR3 sequence (DNA): TGTGCCAGCAGGCATGGATCTACAGCCACAGGAGGCTACACCTTC.

In its sample, this clonotype was seen many times. The V call is TRBV28, the J call TRBJ2-7; D might be TRBD1 (5 bases). The length of the CDR3 is 15 residues. The V and J ends lost 5 bases and 4 bases respectively, with 18 bases between them. Germline CDR1 reads MDHEN; CDR2 reads SYDVKM. The CDR3 DNA reads as TGTGCCAGCAGTGACACCTTAGGGGCCTTTTACGAGCAGTACGTC. Residues: CASSDTLGAFYEQYV.

This clonotype has a handful of counts. The chain combines TRBV7-6 with TRBJ2-2; D gene unclear. The CDR3 has 14 amino acids. V lost 3 bases to trimming and J lost 6 bases, with 11 bases between them. Germline CDR1 reads SGHVS; CDR2 reads FNYEAQ. The CDR3 protein is CASSFYGVAGELFF. The CDR3 DNA reads as TGTGCCAGCAGCTTTTACGGTGTCGCCGGGGAGCTGTTTTTT.

This clonotype showed up many times. This chain uses TRBV20-1 with TRBJ2-3; TRBD2 matches at 9 bases. The CDR3 extends over 15 amino acids. The J segment lost 0 bases and the V segment lost 6 bases, leaving 7 bases of the junction unmatched. Germline V CDR1 and CDR2: DFQATT, SNEGSKA (reference sequence). DNA for the CDR3: TGCAGTGCCCCTCGGCTAGCGGGGAGCACAGATACGCAGTATTTT. Protein: CSAPRLAGSTDTQYF.

This clonotype came up a few times. The chain links TRBV6-5 to TRBJ2-7, with TRBD1 identical over 7 bases. J was trimmed by 0 bases and V by 6 bases; bases with no gene match: 8. Looked up from germline, CDR1 is MNHEY and CDR2 is SVGAGI. The CDR3 is 15 residues long. The CDR3: CASRTTGLGSYEQYV. The DNA of the CDR3 is TGTGCCAGCAGGACGACAGGGCTAGGCTCCTACGAGCAGTACGTC.

This clonotype showed up just a few times. The chain employs TRBV28 and TRBJ2-7; no reliable D call. CDR1 is MDHEN and CDR2 is SYDVKM in the germline V gene. The CDR3 length is 11 residues. V dropped 2 bases and J dropped 5 bases, with 4 bases sitting between them. The CDR3 DNA follows: TGTGCCAGCAGTTTAAGGGACGAGCAGTACGTC. It encodes CASSLRDEQYV.

This clonotype has just a few counts. The chain joins TRBV18 to TRBJ1-4; 8 bases fit TRBD1. The CDR3 covers 16 residues. Germline V CDR1 and CDR2: KGHSH, LQKENI. Losses at the gene ends were 5 bases for V and 7 bases for J; bases not matched to a gene: 12. The CDR3 region has the DNA TGTGCCAGCTCATTCCGGCGGGACAGGAGTCCTGAAAAACTGTTTTTT. Protein product: CASSFRRDRSPEKLFF.

CDR3 sequence (DNA): TGTGCCACCAGCCTCCTCCTTACGCCTGGAAACACCATATATTTT. Its translation: CATSLLLTPGNTIYF. V is TRBV15 and J is TRBJ1-3; the D is unclear. CDR1 is LNHNV, CDR2 YYDKDF, per germline (reference sequence). CDR3 size: 15 residues. The V end lost 5 bases, the J end lost 2 bases, and 13 bases lay between the germline ends.

This chain joins TRBV28 and TRBJ2-1, with a weak D call TRBD1 (6 bases). Trimming shortened V by 9 bases and J by 5 bases, and 17 bases separated the two germline ends. The CDR3 totals 14 residues. Germline V CDR1 and CDR2: MDHEN, SYDVKM. CDR3 DNA sequence: TGTGCCAGTTCCCTTCCAGGGGCCAACAATGAGCAGTTCTTC. Amino acids: CASSLPGANNEQFF.

This clonotype has only a few counts. The genes are TRBV5-1 and TRBJ2-2; maybe TRBD2 (5 bases). In germline, CDR1 is SGHRS, CDR2 YFSETQ. CDR3 size: 16 residues. V was pared by 9 bases and J by 4 bases, with 22 bases between. The CDR3 nucleotides are TGCGCCACCCACGACCTGGCAGGAGGACCCACCGGGGAGCTGTTTTTT. Protein product: CATHDLAGGPTGELFF.

This clonotype was seen more than once but under ten times. The chain joins TRBV6-5 to TRBJ1-1; 10 positions match TRBD1. Germline V gives CDR1 MNHEY, CDR2 SVGAGI. CDR3 length: 16 residues. V trimming: 2 bases; J trimming: 4 bases; junction bases outside the gene matches: 7. CDR3 sequence (DNA): TGTGCCAGCAGTTACGAGGGACAGGGGATAGGCACTGAAGCTTTCTTT. The encoded protein is CASSYEGQGIGTEAFF.

This chain uses TRBV6-5 with TRBJ2-7; no clear D. Looked up from germline, CDR1 is MNHEY and CDR2 is SVGAGI. This CDR3 spans 15 amino acids. The V gene lost 2 bases and the J gene lost 6 bases, with 17 bases spanning the gap. Written as DNA, the CDR3 is TGTGCCAGCAGTTACGTCTCGGACGCCCCAGCCGAGCAGTACTTC. This sequence encodes CASSYVSDAPAEQYF.

In this sample, this clonotype turned up a few times. V is TRBV4-3 and J is TRBJ2-3; weak D call: TRBD2 (6 bases). Germline loops: CDR1 LGHNA, CDR2 YSLEER. Trimming pared 0 bases from V and 2 bases from J, leaving 15 bases between. This CDR3 region has 17 residues. The CDR3 here is CASSQDPAGRSTDTQYF. The CDR3 nucleotides are TGCGCCAGCAGCCAAGATCCCGCCGGGAGATCCACAGATACGCAGTATTTT.

V and J are TRBV11-2 and TRBJ1-6, with a tentative D call TRBD1 (6 bases). Between the trimmed V and J ends, which lost 2 bases and 7 bases, there was a span of 12 bases. The CDR3 consists of 15 residues. Germline V CDR1 and CDR2: SGHAT, FQNNGV. DNA for the CDR3: TGTGCCAGCAGCTTATCCGGCAGGGGAAATTCACCCCTCCACTTT. Translation: CASSLSGRGNSPLHF.

This clonotype was recorded many times. The chain recombines TRBV5-1 with TRBJ2-3, with D possibly matching TRBD1 (6 bases). CDR3 size: 14 residues. CDR1 is SGHRS and CDR2 is YFSETQ in the germline V gene. The V end was cut by 1 base, the J end by 4 bases, with 10 bases between. This CDR3 is CASSLTGSADTQYF. The CDR3 region has the DNA TGCGCCAGCAGCTTGACAGGGAGCGCAGATACGCAGTATTTT.

This clonotype has more than one count but fewer than ten. The chain carries TRBV11-2 and TRBJ2-7, with 12 bases identical to TRBD2. Germline CDR1 reads SGHAT; CDR2 reads FQNNGV. V lost 6 bases, J lost 3 bases, and 6 bases stayed unmatched. CDR3 length: 15 amino acids. The CDR3 sequence is CASRGGLAGFYEQYF. The CDR3, as DNA: TGTGCCAGCAGGGGAGGACTAGCGGGATTCTACGAGCAGTACTTC. Combining the CDR3 with reference TRBV11-2 and TRBJ2-7 gives the whole variable domain EAGVAQSPRYKIIEKRQSVAFWCNPISGHATLYWYQQILGQGPKLLIQFQNNGVVDDSQLPKDRFSAERLKGVDSTLKIQPAKLEDSAVYLCASRGGLAGFYEQYFGPGTRLTVT.